The subject of this entry is one T cell receptor (beta chain). No antigen is known for it. The record has no base qualities; no much larger clone is one base away. The CDR3, cysteine through phenylalanine, is 14 amino acids long. Of the read, only the CDR3 DNA is kept; its 42 bases are in frame from base 1. The germline V gene specifies SGHVS as CDR1 and FNYEAQ as CDR2. At the junction V is shortened by 2 bases and J by 3 bases, with 7 bases in between. The record originates from a study of shared clonotypes between healthy human individuals (dated by TCRdb to 2020 to 2021). Background for the entire study: A few men and two women, aged 18 to 49 years, made up the cohort. For each donor, CD4 naive and CD4 memory were each given three plates, CD8 naive was given two plates, and CD8 memory was given one plate. Each donor's leukapheresis produced roughly between roughly 0.85 and 10 billion PBMCs. Blood TCR repertoires of about five healthy adults were deeply sequenced to estimate repertoire size and the extent of clonotype sharing between individuals. To increase sequencing depth and limit assay-specific biases, different laboratories used diverse techniques to prepare libraries and sequence TCR repertoires.

TCR CDR3 regions were amplified from genomic DNA by multiplex PCR using the deep immunoSEQ assay. Genomic DNA extracted from each cell subset was distributed evenly over all wells of several immunoSEQ 96-well plates, and each plate served as one replicate. For sorted subsets, roughly 200 ng of genomic DNA, equivalent to 25,000 to 35,000 T cell genomes, went into each replicate PCR. The purified libraries were quantified using a Qubit 3.0 fluorometer, sized with a Bioanalyzer 2100, and then quantified again using the KAPA Library Quantification kit. Each immunoSEQ 96-well plate was sequenced on its own single-read 150-cycle Illumina NextSeq 550 flow cell. Per the original workflow: Because only junctional sequences without quality scores were contained in the immunoSEQ output, filtering matching that applied to full-length reads could not be performed. To assign V/J genes and CDR3, sequences were annotated using PyIR, a Python wrapper for IgBLAST v1.9, with IMGT germline references. Reads were filtered out if the reads had weak V/J assignments (E-value above 1e-6), no CDR3, stop codons, out-of-frame junctions, or ambiguous translated residues. V3J clonotypes were defined by identical inferred V gene, J gene, and CDR3 amino acid sequence. Percentage overlap between repertoires was computed as shared unique clonotypes divided by the size of the smaller repertoire. RTK rarefaction, the Chao1 estimator, and Recon v2.1 estimates of unobserved clonotypes were used to assess repertoire richness. For all TCRbeta clonotypes obtained by the gDNA method from a few donors, generation probabilities were computed with OLGA. TCRdb holds this immuneACCESS table with in-frame rearrangements only. Some clones are missing; in checked studies, unresolved V genes explain under half, and the rest has no known cause. The V and J calls and clone size come from that table; D and trimming were worked out from the DNA. In this sample the table shows hundreds of thousands of clones, nearly 97% of which occur a single time. The leading ten clones occupy about 0.11% of the sample.

Overall results and qualifications from the work: Compared with non-shared clonotypes, clonotypes shared by all four sorted-subset donors had higher generation probabilities. Sampling was restricted to blood, and TCR repertoires in tissues likely differ from the TCR repertoires found in blood. Because the study included only a small number of donors, the genetic and exposure-history diversity represented was limited. Sharing across a few donors was observed for around 5% of naive CD4, 3% to 4% of naive CD8, roughly 2.3% of memory CD4, and over 0.3% of memory CD8 clonotypes. Pairwise subsampling led to the expectation that sequencing depth would affect the degree of clonotype sharing among donors. Rarefaction of sorted-subset datasets indicated incomplete sequencing despite the large sequencing depth. Naive subsets generally had larger estimated clonotype richness than memory subsets did.

For the CD8 naive samples, CD45RO-negative cells were positively selected for CCR7, yielding a CD45RA+CCR7+ population from which TemRA cells were excluded. Healthy HIV-negative adults with no recently reported acute infections or vaccinations were included as donors. All donors were Caucasian adults living in Nashville, Tennessee, USA. Blood was obtained by leukapheresis, after which PBMCs were separated by Ficoll-Histopaque density gradient centrifugation and cryopreserved in liquid nitrogen vapor phase. Purity and quantity of every magnetically sorted T cell population were checked by analytical flow cytometry. Genomic DNA was isolated from each sorted fraction and quantified by UV absorbance on a Nanodrop 2000c.

This TCR was recovered from a woman in her twenties or thirties in good health. The chain couples TRBV7-6 to TRBJ2-2; the D region possibly corresponds to TRBD1 (5 bases align). What was sequenced was naive CD8+ T cells sorted from blood. This specimen's cell subset or site label, per the study, means: CD45RA+CCR7+. The nucleotides read TGTGCCAGCAGCTTACAGGGTTACACCGGGGAGCTGTTTTTT. It codes for CASSLQGYTGELFF. The CDR3, completed at both ends by the reference TRBV7-6 and TRBJ2-2 genes, gives the full variable domain GAGVSQSPRYKVTKRGQDVALRCDPISGHVSLYWYRQALGQGPEFLTYFNYEAQQDKSGLPNDRFSAERPEGSISTLTIQRTEQRDSAMYRCASSLQGYTGELFFGEGSRLTVL.